This T cell receptor (beta chain) originates from a study of T cells in Graves' hyperthyroidism and ophthalmopathy. For the study at large: Before treatment of any kind, peripheral blood was taken at initial diagnosis.

This clonotype was counted at least ten times. TCR beta CDR3 sequences were amplified from RNA transcripts. A first-round RT-PCR of the TCR CDR3 used the HTBI primer set. TCRdb recomputed calls from the multiplex PCR reads with MiXCR, one row per CDR3 protein. In the table there are about 720,000 distinct CDR3 sequences, 16% of which are singletons. The CDR3 covers 18 residues. Germline loops: CDR1 KGHDR, CDR2 SFDVKD. The V end lost 0 bases, the J end lost 3 bases, and 18 bases lay between the germline ends. Sequenced material: blood. The chain links TRBV24-1 to TRBJ2-3; no definite D call. The receptor was derived from a man younger than 35 with Graves' hyperthyroidism. CDR3 coding DNA: TGTGCCACCAGTGATTTGCAGACCAACTGGGGTTCGACAGATACGCAGTATTTT. Translation gives CATSDLQTNWGSTDTQYF.